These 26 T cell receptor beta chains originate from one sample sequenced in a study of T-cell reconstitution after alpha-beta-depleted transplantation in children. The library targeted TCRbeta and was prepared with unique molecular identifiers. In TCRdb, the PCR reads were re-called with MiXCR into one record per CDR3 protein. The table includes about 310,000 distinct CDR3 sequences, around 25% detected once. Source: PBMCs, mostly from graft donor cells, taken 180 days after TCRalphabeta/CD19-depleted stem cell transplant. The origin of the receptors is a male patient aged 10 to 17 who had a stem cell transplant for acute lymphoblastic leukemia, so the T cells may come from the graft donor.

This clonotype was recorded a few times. The CDR3 nucleotides read TGCGCCAGCAGCTCCCACGGACTAGCGGGAGTGTCAGATACGCAGTATTTT. Protein product: CASSSHGLAGVSDTQYF. This chain joins TRBV5-1 and TRBJ2-3; 13 nucleotides line up with TRBD2. The CDR3 has 17 amino acids. Per the germline V gene, CDR1 is SGHRS and CDR2 is YFSETQ. Trimming cost V 3 bases and J 4 bases; bases outside gene matches: 8.

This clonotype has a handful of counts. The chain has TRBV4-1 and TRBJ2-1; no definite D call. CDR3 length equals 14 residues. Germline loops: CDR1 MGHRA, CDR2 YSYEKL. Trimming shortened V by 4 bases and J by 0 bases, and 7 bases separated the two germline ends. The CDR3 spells CASSPQSSYNEQFF. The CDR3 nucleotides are TGCGCCAGCAGCCCCCAGAGCTCCTACAATGAGCAGTTCTTC.

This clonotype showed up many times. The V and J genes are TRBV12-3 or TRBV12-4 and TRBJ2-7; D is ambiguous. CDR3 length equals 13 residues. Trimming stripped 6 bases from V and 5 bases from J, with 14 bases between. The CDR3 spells CASRTPFEDEQYF. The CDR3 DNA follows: TGTGCCAGCAGGACACCTTTTGAGGACGAGCAGTACTTC.

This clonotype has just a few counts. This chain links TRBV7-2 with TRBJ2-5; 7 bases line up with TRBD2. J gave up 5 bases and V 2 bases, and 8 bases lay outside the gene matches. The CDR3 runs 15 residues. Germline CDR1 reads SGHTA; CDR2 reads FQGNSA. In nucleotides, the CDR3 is TGTGCCAGCAGCTTAAAGGGATGGCGGGAGGAGACCCAGTACTTC. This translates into CASSLKGWREETQYF.

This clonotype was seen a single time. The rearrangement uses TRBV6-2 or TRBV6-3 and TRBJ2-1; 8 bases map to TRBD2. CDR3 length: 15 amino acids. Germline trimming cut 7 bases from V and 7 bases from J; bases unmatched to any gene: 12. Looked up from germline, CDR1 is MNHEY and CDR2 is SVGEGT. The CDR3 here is CASTPGLALSNEQFF. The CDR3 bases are TGTGCCAGCACCCCAGGACTAGCCCTAAGTAATGAGCAGTTCTTC.

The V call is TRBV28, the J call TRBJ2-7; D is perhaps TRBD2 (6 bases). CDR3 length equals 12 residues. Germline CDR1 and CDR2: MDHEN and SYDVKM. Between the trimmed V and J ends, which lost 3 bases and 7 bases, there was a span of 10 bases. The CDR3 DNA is TGTGCCAGCAGTTTCAAGCTAGCGGAGCAGTACTTC. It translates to CASSFKLAEQYF.

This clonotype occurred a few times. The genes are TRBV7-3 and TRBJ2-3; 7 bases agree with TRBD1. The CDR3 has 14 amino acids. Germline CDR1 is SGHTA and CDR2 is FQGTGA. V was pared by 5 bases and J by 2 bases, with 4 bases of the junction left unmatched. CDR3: CASSRTGPTDTQYF. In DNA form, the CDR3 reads TGTGCCAGCAGCCGGACAGGCCCCACAGATACGCAGTATTTT.

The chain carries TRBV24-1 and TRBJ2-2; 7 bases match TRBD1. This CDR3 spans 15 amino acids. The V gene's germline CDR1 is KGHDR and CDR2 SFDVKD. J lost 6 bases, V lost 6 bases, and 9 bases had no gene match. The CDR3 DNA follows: TGTGCCACCAGTCACCTTGACAGGGACGCCGGGGAGCTGTTTTTT. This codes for CATSHLDRDAGELFF.

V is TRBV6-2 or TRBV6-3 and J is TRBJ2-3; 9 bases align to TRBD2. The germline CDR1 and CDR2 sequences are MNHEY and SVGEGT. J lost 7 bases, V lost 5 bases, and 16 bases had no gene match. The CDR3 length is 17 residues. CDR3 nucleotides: TGTGCCAGCAGTCCTTATAGCGGGAGCACTAAAAGGAATACGCAGTATTTT. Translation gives CASSPYSGSTKRNTQYF.

The CDR3 sequence is CASSLTSVGTGFYEQYF. CDR3 DNA: TGCGCCAGCAGCTTGACCTCTGTCGGGACAGGTTTTTACGAGCAGTACTTC. V and J are TRBV5-1 and TRBJ2-7, with 8 bases matching TRBD1. Germline trimming cut 1 base from V and 4 bases from J; bases unmatched to any gene: 13. This CDR3 has 17 amino acids. Germline V gene data show CDR1 as SGHRS and CDR2 as YFSETQ.

The CDR3 nucleotides are TGTGCCAGCAGCCAACTAATAGCGGGAGGGCCCTCACCCGGGGAGCTGTTTTTT. This sequence encodes CASSQLIAGGPSPGELFF. V and J are TRBV4-2 and TRBJ2-2; 11 bases line up with TRBD2. The ends lost 2 bases at V and 6 bases at J; junction bases unmatched: 11. Germline V lookup: CDR1 LGHNA, CDR2 YNFKEQ. The CDR3 consists of 18 residues.

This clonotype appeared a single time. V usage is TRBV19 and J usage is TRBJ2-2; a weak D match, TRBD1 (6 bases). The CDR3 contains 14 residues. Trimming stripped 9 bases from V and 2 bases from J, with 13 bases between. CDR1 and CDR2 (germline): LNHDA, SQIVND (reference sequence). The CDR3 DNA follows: TGTGCCAGCATAGACAGGAGAAACACCGGGGAGCTGTTTTTT. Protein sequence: CASIDRRNTGELFF.

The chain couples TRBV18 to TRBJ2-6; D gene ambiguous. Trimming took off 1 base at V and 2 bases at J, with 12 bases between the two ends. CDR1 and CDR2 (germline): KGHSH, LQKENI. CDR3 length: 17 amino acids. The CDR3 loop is CASSPLVADTGANVLTF. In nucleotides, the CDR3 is TGTGCCAGCTCACCACTTGTGGCAGACACTGGGGCCAACGTCCTGACTTTC.

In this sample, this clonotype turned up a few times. The DNA for the CDR3 is TGTGCCAGCAGTTTATCCTGGTGGCTAGGGAACACTGAAGCTTTCTTT. Translation: CASSLSWWLGNTEAFF. The chain has TRBV27 and TRBJ1-1; no definite D call. Germline lookup yields CDR1 MNHEY and CDR2 SMNVEV (reference sequence). The germline V and J ends were trimmed by 0 bases and 1 base, with 12 bases remaining between them. The CDR3 consists of 16 residues.

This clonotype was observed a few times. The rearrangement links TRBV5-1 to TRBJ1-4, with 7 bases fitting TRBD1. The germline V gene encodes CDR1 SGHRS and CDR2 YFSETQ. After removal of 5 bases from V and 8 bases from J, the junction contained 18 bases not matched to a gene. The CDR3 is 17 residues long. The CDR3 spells CASSHGFGTATKEKLFF. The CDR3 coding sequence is TGCGCCAGCAGTCACGGGTTCGGGACAGCGACGAAGGAAAAACTGTTTTTT.

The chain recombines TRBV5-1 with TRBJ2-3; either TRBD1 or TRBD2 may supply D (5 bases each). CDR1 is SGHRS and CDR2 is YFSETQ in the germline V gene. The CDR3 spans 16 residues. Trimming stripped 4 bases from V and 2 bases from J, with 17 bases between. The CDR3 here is CASSASGRADTDTQYF. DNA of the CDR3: TGCGCCAGCAGCGCGTCGGGACGGGCGGACACAGATACGCAGTATTTT.

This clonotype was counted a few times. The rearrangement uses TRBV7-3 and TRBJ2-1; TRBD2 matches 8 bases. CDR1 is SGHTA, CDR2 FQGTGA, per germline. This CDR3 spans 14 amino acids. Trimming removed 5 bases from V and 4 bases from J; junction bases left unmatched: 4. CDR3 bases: TGTGCCAGCAGCCATGGCGGGGGGTACAATGAGCAGTTCTTC. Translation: CASSHGGGYNEQFF.

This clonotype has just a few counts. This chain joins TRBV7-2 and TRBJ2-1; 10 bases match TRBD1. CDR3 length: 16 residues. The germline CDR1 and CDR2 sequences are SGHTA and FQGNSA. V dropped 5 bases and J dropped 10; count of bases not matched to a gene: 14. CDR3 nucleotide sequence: TGTGCCAGCAGCCTACAGGGGACAGGGGCCACCCGGGAGCAGTTCTTC. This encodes CASSLQGTGATREQFF.

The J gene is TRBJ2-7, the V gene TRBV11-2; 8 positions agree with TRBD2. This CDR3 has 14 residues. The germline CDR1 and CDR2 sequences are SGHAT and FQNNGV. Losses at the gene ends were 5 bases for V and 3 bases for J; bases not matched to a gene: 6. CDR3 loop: CASSRSGALYEQYF. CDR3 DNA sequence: TGTGCCAGCAGCCGTAGCGGGGCCCTCTACGAGCAGTACTTC.

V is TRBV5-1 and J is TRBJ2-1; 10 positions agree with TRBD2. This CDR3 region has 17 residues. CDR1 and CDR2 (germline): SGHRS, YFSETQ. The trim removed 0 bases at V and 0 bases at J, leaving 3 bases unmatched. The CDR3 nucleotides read TGCGCCAGCAGCTTGGTGACTAGCGGGTACTCCTACAATGAGCAGTTCTTC. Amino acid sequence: CASSLVTSGYSYNEQFF.

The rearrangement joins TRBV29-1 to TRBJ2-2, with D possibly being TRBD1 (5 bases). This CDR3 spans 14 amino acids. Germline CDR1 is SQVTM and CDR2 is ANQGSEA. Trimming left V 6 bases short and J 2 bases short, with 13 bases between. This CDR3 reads CSVSGLVNTGELFF. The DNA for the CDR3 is TGCAGCGTCTCAGGGTTGGTTAACACCGGGGAGCTGTTTTTT.

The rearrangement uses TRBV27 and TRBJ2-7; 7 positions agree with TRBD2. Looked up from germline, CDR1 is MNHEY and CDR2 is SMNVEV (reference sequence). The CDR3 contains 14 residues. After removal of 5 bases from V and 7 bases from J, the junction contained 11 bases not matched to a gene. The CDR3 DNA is TGTGCCAGCAGTCCTCTGGGGGGAGGGTGGGAGCAGTACTTC. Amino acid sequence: CASSPLGGGWEQYF.

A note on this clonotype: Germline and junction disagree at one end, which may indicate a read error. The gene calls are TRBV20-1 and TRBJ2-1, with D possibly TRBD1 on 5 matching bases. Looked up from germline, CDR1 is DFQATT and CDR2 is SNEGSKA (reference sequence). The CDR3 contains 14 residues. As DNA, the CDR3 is TGCAGTGCTAGAGATGGCAGGGTCCCCAATGGGCAGTTCTTC. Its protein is CSARDGRVPNGQFF.

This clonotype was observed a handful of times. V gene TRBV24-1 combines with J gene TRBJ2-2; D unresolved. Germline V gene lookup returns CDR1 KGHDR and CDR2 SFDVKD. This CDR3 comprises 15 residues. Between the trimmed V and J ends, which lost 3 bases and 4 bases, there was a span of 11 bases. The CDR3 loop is CATSDPTTSTGELFF. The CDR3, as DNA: TGTGCCACCAGTGATCCAACGACCAGCACCGGGGAGCTGTTTTTT.

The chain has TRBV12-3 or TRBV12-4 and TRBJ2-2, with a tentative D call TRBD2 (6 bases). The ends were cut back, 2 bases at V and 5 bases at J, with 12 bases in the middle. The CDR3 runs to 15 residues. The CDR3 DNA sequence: TGTGCCAGCAGTTTACACCCGCGGGGAACCGGGGAGCTGTTTTTT. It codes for CASSLHPRGTGELFF.

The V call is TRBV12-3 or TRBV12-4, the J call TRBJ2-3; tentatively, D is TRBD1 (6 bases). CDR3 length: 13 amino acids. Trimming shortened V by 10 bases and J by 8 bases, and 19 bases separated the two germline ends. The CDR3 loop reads CAIIGGRVGTQYF. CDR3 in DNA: TGTGCCATCATTGGGGGCCGAGTGGGTACGCAGTATTTT.